A selection of T cell receptor beta chains follows, all from one sample in a study of T-cell reconstitution after alpha-beta-depleted transplantation in children. MiXCR, applied by TCRdb to the PCR reads, yields one record per CDR3 protein. Here the sample spans 130,000 to 150,000 distinct CDR3 sequences, around 8.5% being singletons. The sample here was PBMCs, mostly from graft donor cells, taken 180 days after TCRalphabeta/CD19-depleted stem cell transplant. The source is a female patient younger than 10 who had a stem cell transplant for congenital amegakaryocytic thrombocytopenia, so the T cells may come from the graft donor. The CDR3 runs from the conserved cysteine through the conserved F or W. Fields, in order: V gene, J gene, clone size, D gene, CDR3 protein, CDR3 DNA. The D gene is left open where the match is weak. Not all rows give a size; the values are once, few, many and, for expanded clones, a class.

v_gene: TRBV28
j_gene: TRBJ1-6
abundance: many
d_gene: .
CDR3aa: CASSPPGGAEFSPLHF
CDR3nt: TGTGCCAGCAGTCCGCCGGGGGGGGCGGAATTCTCACCCCTCCACTTT

v_gene: TRBV2
j_gene: TRBJ2-5
abundance: many
d_gene: TRBD2
CDR3aa: CASSEDGLAGSQETQYF
CDR3nt: TGTGCCAGCAGTGAAGATGGGCTAGCGGGGAGCCAAGAGACCCAGTACTTC

v_gene: TRBV6-5
j_gene: TRBJ1-1
abundance: many
d_gene: TRBD1
CDR3aa: CASSFRDREAFF
CDR3nt: TGTGCCAGCAGTTTCCGGGACAGAGAAGCTTTCTTT

v_gene: TRBV6-1
j_gene: TRBJ1-6
abundance: few
d_gene: TRBD1
CDR3aa: CASSQDRGQDSPLHF
CDR3nt: TGTGCCAGCAGCCAAGACAGGGGGCAAGATTCACCCCTCCACTTT

v_gene: TRBV4-1
j_gene: TRBJ2-2
abundance: few
d_gene: TRBD2
CDR3aa: CASSPGLYKRINTGELFF
CDR3nt: TGCGCCAGCAGCCCGGGACTATATAAGAGGATAAACACCGGGGAGCTGTTTTTT

v_gene: TRBV20-1
j_gene: TRBJ2-2
abundance: .
d_gene: TRBD2
CDR3aa: CSARGISGGPGDWELFF
CDR3nt: TGCAGTGCTAGAGGGATCAGCGGGGGGCCCGGGGATTGGGAGCTGTTTTTT

v_gene: TRBV20-1
j_gene: TRBJ2-2
abundance: few
d_gene: .
CDR3aa: CSARDPRTDTGELFF
CDR3nt: TGCAGTGCTAGAGATCCGAGGACGGACACCGGGGAGCTGTTTTTT

v_gene: TRBV6-5
j_gene: TRBJ2-7
abundance: .
d_gene: TRBD2
CDR3aa: CASSYGDSGNYEQYF
CDR3nt: TGTGCCAGCAGTTACGGTGATAGCGGGAACTACGAGCAGTACTTC

v_gene: TRBV7-9
j_gene: TRBJ2-1
abundance: many
d_gene: TRBD1
CDR3aa: CASSPRGPYNEQFF
CDR3nt: TGTGCCAGCAGCCCCAGGGGGCCCTACAATGAGCAGTTCTTC

v_gene: TRBV19
j_gene: TRBJ2-3
abundance: .
d_gene: .
CDR3aa: CASSIGPSGRFTDTQYF
CDR3nt: TGTGCCAGTAGTATAGGTCCCTCCGGACGATTCACAGATACGCAGTATTTT

v_gene: TRBV29-1
j_gene: TRBJ2-7
abundance: .
d_gene: TRBD2
CDR3aa: CSVVLLAGSYEQYF
CDR3nt: TGCAGCGTTGTGTTACTAGCGGGTTCCTACGAGCAGTACTTC

v_gene: TRBV4-2
j_gene: TRBJ1-1
abundance: many
d_gene: .
CDR3aa: CASSQDRSWGTEAFF
CDR3nt: TGTGCCAGCAGCCAAGATCGCAGTTGGGGCACTGAAGCTTTCTTT

v_gene: TRBV5-6
j_gene: TRBJ1-5
abundance: many
d_gene: .
CDR3aa: CASSLGRGRNQPQHF
CDR3nt: TGTGCCAGCAGCTTGGGACGTGGGAGGAATCAGCCCCAGCATTTT

v_gene: TRBV20-1
j_gene: TRBJ2-7
abundance: .
d_gene: .
CDR3aa: CSAYRDYEQYF
CDR3nt: TGCAGTGCTTACCGGGACTACGAGCAGTACTTC

v_gene: TRBV28
j_gene: TRBJ2-5
abundance: many
d_gene: .
CDR3aa: CASTLEGGETQYF
CDR3nt: TGTGCCAGCACCTTAGAGGGCGGCGAGACCCAGTACTTC

v_gene: TRBV7-2
j_gene: TRBJ1-1
abundance: .
d_gene: .
CDR3aa: CASSLSREDEAFF
CDR3nt: TGTGCCAGCAGCTTATCCCGGGAAGACGAAGCTTTCTTT

v_gene: TRBV5-1
j_gene: TRBJ1-1
abundance: many
d_gene: .
CDR3aa: CASSLAFELTEAFF
CDR3nt: TGCGCCAGCAGCTTGGCGTTTGAACTCACTGAAGCTTTCTTT

v_gene: TRBV29-1
j_gene: TRBJ2-3
abundance: many
d_gene: TRBD2
CDR3aa: CSAQTSGRVRDTQYF
CDR3nt: TGCAGCGCTCAGACTAGCGGGAGGGTGAGAGATACGCAGTATTTT

v_gene: TRBV28
j_gene: TRBJ1-5
abundance: many
d_gene: .
CDR3aa: CASTVPGASQPQHF
CDR3nt: TGTGCCAGCACTGTCCCGGGGGCTAGTCAGCCCCAGCATTTT

v_gene: TRBV25-1
j_gene: TRBJ2-1
abundance: many
d_gene: .
CDR3aa: CASSVGFQNNEQFF
CDR3nt: TGTGCCAGCAGTGTCGGATTTCAAAACAATGAGCAGTTCTTC

v_gene: TRBV7-3
j_gene: TRBJ2-1
abundance: many
d_gene: .
CDR3aa: CASSLSSSRTYNEQFF
CDR3nt: TGTGCCAGCAGCTTATCATCGTCGAGGACCTACAATGAGCAGTTCTTC

v_gene: TRBV15
j_gene: TRBJ1-5
abundance: many
d_gene: .
CDR3aa: CATSRDARTNQPQHF
CDR3nt: TGTGCCACCAGCAGAGACGCCAGGACCAATCAGCCCCAGCATTTT